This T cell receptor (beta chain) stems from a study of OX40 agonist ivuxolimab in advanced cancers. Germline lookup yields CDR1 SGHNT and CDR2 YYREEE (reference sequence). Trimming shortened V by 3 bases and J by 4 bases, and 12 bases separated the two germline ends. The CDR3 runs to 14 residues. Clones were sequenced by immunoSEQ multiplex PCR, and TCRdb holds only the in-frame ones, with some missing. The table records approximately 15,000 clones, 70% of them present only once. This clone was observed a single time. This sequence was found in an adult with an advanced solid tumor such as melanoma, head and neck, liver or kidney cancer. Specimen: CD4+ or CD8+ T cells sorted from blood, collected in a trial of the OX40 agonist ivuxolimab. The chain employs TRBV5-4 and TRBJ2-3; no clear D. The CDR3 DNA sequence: TGTGCCAGCAGCTCCTCGTACCGGCCAGATACGCAGTATTTT. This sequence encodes CASSSSYRPDTQYF.